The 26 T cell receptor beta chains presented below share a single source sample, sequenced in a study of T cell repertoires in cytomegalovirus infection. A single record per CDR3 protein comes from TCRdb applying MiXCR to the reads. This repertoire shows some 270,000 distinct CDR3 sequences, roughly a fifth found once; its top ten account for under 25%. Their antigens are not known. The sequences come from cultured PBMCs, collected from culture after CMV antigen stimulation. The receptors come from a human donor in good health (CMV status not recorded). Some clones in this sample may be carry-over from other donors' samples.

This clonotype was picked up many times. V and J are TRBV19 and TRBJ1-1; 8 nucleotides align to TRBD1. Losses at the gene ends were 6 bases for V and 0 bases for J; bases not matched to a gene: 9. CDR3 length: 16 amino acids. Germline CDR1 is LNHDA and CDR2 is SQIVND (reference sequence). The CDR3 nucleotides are TGTGCCAGTAGGATGAAACGACAGGGGATGAACACTGAAGCTTTCTTT. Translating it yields CASRMKRQGMNTEAFF.

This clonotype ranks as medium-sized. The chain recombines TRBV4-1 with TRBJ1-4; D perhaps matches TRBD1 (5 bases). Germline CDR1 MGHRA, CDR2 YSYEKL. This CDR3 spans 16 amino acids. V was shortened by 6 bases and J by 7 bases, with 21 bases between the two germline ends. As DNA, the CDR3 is TGCGCCAGCAGGTGGTCAAGGGACTTTGGTTCTGAAAAACTGTTTTTT. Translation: CASRWSRDFGSEKLFF.

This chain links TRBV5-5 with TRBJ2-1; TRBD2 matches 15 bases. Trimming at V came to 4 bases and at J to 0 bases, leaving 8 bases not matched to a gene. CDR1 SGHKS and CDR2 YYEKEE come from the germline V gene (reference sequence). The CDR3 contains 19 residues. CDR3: CASSHGLAGGTSSYNEQFF. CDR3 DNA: TGTGCCAGCAGCCACGGACTAGCGGGAGGGACTAGCTCCTACAATGAGCAGTTCTTC.

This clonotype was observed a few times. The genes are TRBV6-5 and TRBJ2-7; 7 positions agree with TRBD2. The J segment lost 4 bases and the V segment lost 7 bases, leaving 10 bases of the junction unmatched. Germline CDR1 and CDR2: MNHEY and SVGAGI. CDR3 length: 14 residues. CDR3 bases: TGTGCCAGCACCGACGGCGGGAGTGCTTACGAGCAGTACTTC. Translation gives CASTDGGSAYEQYF.

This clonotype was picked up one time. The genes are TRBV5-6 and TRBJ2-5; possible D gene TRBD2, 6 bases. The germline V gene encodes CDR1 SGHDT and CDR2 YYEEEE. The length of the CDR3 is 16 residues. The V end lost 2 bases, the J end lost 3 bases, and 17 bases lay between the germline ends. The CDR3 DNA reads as TGTGCCAGCAGCTTTTGGCCCCCGACGGGGGAAGAGACCCAGTACTTC. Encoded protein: CASSFWPPTGEETQYF.

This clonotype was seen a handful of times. CDR3: CASSPPIGLAGLEQFF. The CDR3 coding sequence is TGTGCCAGCAGCCCGCCAATAGGACTAGCAGGACTTGAGCAGTTCTTC. The rearrangement joins TRBV11-2 to TRBJ2-1, with 8 bases aligning to TRBD2. CDR1 is SGHAT and CDR2 is FQNNGV in the germline V gene. Unmatched junction bases numbered 15, after V lost 5 bases and J lost 9 bases. The CDR3 sequence is 16 residues long.

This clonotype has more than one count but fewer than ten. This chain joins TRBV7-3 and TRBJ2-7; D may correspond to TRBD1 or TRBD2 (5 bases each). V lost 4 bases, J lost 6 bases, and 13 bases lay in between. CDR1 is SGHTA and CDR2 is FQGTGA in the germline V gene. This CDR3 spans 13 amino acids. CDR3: CASSSGAGLEQYF. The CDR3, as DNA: TGTGCCAGCAGCTCCGGGGCTGGGCTCGAGCAGTACTTC.

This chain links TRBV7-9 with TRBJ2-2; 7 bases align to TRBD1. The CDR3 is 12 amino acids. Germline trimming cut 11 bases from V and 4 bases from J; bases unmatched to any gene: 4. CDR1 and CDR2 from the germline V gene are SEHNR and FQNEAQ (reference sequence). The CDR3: CAEAGGTGELFF. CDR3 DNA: TGTGCCGAGGCAGGGGGCACCGGGGAGCTGTTTTTT.

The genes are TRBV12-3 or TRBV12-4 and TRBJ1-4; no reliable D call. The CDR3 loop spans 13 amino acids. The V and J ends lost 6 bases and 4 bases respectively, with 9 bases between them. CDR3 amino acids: CASRPGVNEKLFF. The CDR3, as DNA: TGTGCCAGCAGGCCAGGAGTTAATGAAAAACTGTTTTTT.

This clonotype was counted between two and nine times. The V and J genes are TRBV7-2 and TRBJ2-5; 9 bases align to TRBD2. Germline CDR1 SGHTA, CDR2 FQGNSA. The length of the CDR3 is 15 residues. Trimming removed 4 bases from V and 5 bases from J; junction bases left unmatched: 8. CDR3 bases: TGTGCCAGCAGCTCTGGAGTAGCGGGAGTGGAGACCCAGTACTTC. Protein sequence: CASSSGVAGVETQYF.

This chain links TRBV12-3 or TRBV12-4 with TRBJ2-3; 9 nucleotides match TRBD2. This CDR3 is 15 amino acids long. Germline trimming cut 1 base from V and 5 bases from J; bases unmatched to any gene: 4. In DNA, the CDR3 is TGTGCCAGCAGTTTAGTAGCGGGAGTTGGAGATACGCAGTATTTT. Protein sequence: CASSLVAGVGDTQYF.

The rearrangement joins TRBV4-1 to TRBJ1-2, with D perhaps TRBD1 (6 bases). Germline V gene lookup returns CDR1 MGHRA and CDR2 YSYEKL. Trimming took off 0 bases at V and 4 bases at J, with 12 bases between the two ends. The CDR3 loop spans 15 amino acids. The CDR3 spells CASSQDRGSGYGYTF. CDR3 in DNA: TGCGCCAGCAGCCAAGATAGGGGGTCGGGCTATGGCTACACCTTC.

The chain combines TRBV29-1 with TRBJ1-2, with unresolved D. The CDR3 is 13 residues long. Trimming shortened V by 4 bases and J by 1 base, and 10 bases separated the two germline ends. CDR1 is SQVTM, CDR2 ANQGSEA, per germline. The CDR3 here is CSVASRSNYGYTF. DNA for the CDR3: TGCAGCGTTGCATCCAGGAGTAACTATGGCTACACCTTC.

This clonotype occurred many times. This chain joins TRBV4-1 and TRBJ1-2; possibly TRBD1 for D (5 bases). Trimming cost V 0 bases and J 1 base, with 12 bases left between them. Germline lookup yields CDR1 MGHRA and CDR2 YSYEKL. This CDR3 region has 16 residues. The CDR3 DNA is TGCGCCAGCAGCCAAGATGCGGGGGGGATTAACTATGGCTACACCTTC. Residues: CASSQDAGGINYGYTF.

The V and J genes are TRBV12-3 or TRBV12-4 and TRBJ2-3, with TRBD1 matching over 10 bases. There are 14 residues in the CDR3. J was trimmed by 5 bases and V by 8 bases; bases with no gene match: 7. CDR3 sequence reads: CASVDRGHRDTQYF. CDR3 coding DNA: TGTGCCAGCGTAGACAGGGGGCATAGAGATACGCAGTATTTT.

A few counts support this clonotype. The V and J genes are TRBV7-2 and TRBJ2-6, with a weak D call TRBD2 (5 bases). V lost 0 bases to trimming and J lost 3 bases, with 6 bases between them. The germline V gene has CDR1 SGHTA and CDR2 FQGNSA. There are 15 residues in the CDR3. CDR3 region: CASSLARVGANVLTF. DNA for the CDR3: TGTGCCAGCAGCTTAGCGAGGGTTGGGGCCAACGTCCTGACTTTC.

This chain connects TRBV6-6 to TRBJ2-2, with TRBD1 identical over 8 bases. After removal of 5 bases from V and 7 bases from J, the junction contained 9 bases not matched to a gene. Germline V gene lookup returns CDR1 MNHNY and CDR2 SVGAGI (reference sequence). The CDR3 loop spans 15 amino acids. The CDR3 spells CASSPLTGEIGELFF. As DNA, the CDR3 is TGTGCCAGCAGTCCGTTGACAGGGGAGATCGGGGAGCTGTTTTTT.

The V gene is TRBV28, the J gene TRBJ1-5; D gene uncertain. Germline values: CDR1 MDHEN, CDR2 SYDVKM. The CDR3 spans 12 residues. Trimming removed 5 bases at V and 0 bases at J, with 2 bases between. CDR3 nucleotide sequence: TGTGCCAGCAGTAATAGCAATCAGCCCCAGCATTTT. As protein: CASSNSNQPQHF.

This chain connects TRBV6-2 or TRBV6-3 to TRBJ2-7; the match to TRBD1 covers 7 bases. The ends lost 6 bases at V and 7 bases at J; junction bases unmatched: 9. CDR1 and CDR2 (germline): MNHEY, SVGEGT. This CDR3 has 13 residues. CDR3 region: CASRRDSRGEQYV. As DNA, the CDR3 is TGTGCCAGCAGGAGGGACAGCCGAGGAGAGCAGTACGTC.

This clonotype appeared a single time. The CDR3 loop is CATSRGFNSGSEYNEQFF. CDR3 sequence (DNA): TGTGCCACCAGCAGGGGGTTTAATAGCGGGAGCGAATACAATGAGCAGTTCTTC. The rearrangement uses TRBV15 and TRBJ2-1, with TRBD2 matching over 9 bases. Germline trimming cut 3 bases from V and 4 bases from J; bases unmatched to any gene: 13. This CDR3 comprises 18 residues. The germline CDR1 and CDR2 sequences are LNHNV and YYDKDF (reference sequence).

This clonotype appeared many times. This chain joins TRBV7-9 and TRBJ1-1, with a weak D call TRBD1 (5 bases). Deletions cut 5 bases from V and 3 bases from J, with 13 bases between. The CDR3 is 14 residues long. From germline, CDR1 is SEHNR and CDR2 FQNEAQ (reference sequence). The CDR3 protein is CASSQHVTDTEAFF. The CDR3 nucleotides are TGTGCCAGCAGCCAACACGTGACAGACACTGAAGCTTTCTTT.

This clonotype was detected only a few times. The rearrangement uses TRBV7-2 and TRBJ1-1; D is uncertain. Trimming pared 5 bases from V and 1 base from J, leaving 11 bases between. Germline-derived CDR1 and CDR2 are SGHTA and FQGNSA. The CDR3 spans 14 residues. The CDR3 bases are TGTGCCAGCAGCCCCGCCACGGAGAACACTGAAGCTTTCTTT. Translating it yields CASSPATENTEAFF.

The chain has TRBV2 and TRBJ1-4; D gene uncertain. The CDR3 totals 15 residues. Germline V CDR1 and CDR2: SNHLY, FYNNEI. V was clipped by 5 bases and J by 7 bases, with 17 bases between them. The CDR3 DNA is TGTGCCAGCAGTCAAAAACGTGGTCTATTTGAAAAACTGTTTTTT. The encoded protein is CASSQKRGLFEKLFF.

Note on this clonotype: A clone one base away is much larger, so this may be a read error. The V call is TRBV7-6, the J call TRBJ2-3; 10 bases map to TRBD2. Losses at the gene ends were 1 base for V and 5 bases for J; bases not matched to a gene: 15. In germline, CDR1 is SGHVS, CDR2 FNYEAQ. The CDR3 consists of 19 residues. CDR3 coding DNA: TGTGCCAGCAGCTTAGACGCTTTTTGGGTAGCGGGAGGCAAAGATACGCAGTATTTT. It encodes CASSLDAFWVAGGKDTQYF. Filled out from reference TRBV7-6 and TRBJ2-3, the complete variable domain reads GAGVSQSPRYKVTKRGQDVALRCDPISGHVSLYWYRQALGQGPEFLTYFNYEAQQDKSGLPNDRFSAERPEGSISTLTIQRTEQRDSAMYRCASSLDAFWVAGGKDTQYFGPGTRLTVL.

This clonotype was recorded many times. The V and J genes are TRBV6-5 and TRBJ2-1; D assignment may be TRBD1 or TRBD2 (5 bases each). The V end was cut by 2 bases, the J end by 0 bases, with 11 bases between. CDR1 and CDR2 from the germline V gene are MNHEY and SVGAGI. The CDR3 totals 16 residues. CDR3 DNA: TGTGCCAGCAGTTACGGGACCCTGAGCTCCTACAATGAGCAGTTCTTC. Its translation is CASSYGTLSSYNEQFF.

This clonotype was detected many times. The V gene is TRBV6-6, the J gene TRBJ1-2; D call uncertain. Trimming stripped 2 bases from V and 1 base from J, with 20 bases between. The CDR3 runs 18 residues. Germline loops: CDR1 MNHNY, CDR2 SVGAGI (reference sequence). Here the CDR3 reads CASSYITQLWTDNYGYTF. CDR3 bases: TGTGCCAGCAGTTACATAACCCAACTTTGGACGGATAACTATGGCTACACCTTC.